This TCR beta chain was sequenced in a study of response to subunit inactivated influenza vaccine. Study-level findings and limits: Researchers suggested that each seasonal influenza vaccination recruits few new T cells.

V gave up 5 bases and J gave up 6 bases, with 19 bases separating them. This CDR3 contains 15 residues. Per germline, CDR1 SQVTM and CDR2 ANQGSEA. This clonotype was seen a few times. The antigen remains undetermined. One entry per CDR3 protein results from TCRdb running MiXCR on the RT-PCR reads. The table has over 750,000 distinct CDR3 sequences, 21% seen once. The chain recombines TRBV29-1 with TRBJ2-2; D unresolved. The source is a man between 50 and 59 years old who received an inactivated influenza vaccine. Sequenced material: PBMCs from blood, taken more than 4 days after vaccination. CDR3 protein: CSVRSRLLESGELFF. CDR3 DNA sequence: TGCAGCGTTCGCTCCCGACTGTTAGAGTCCGGGGAGCTGTTTTTT.